In its sample, the clone carrying this T cell receptor beta chain was seen a few times. This sample was included in a study of regulatory T cells in long-lasting Graves disease. Relying on iRepertoire HTBI primers and Arm-PCR of CDR3 regions, the team built TCR beta libraries. TCRdb re-derived calls from the multiplex PCR reads in MiXCR, one entry per CDR3 protein. The sample comprises over 350,000 distinct CDR3 sequences, around 15% of which are singletons, and approximately 17% rests with the top ten. Specified time point: newly diagnosed GD, antithyroid drugs for less than 3 months. PBMC-extracted RNA yielded the TCR library. It was by American Thyroid Association guidelines that Graves' disease was diagnosed. CDR1 and CDR2 (germline): SGHRS, YFSETQ. The CDR3 sequence is 13 residues long. These data also formed part of another study, on T cells in Graves' hyperthyroidism and ophthalmopathy. From that second work: Most thyroid clonotypes that were expanded above 0.001 also turned up in blood. It was a median around seven months before onset that the model predicted ophthalmopathy.

The sample here was peripheral blood mononuclear cells (PBMCs), taken at new diagnosis, from a patient treated with antithyroid drugs. This chain links TRBV5-1 with TRBJ2-3, with D possibly being TRBD1 or TRBD2 (6 bases each). The tail of the sequence fits TRBJ2-5 better, so the J call may be wrong. The TCR was taken from a woman aged 45-59 years with Graves disease. This CDR3 is CASSGTGRETQYF. CDR3 coding DNA: TGCGCCAGCAGCGGCACAGGGAGGGAGACCCAGTACTTC.